The present T cell receptor (beta chain) was sequenced within a study of T cell responses to AZD1222 COVID-19 vaccine. The CDR3 is 14 residues long. V lost 6 bases to trimming and J lost 8 bases, with 18 bases between them. Germline V CDR1 and CDR2: KGHDR, SFDVKD. The assay was immunoSEQ multiplex PCR, and TCRdb's table has in-frame clones only and misses some. The sample consists of roughly 170,000 clones, about 86% of them appearing once. The gene calls are TRBV24-1 and TRBJ1-2, with D perhaps matching TRBD1 (5 bases). This clonotype originated in an adult in good health. The sample in question was peripheral blood, obtained on day 0 of AZD1222 vaccination. For the CDR3, the DNA is TGTGCCACCAGTCCGGAAAGTGGTAACAGGGGCTACACCTTC. Its protein product is CATSPESGNRGYTF.